The T cell receptor beta chain under discussion was sequenced for a study of response to subunit inactivated influenza vaccine (dated by TCRdb to the late 2010s). Regarding the research as a whole: To follow how T cells responded to a trivalent subunit inactivated influenza vaccine, the researchers relied on deep quantitative profiling of the T cell receptor repertoire.

To prepare the library, RT-PCR was applied. Instrument on record: Illumina HiSeq 2500. TCRdb reprocessing: public reads trimmed at Q25 with fastp, clones called with MiXCR, in-frame beta chains kept. Duplicate CDR3 protein sequences are folded into a single record with the most common DNA and genes. Counted in this sample were some 600,000 distinct CDR3 sequences; approximately 14% of them appeared once. The ten largest make up about 7.4% of the sample. Trimming at the junction amounts to 4 bases on V and 3 bases on J, and the germline ends lie 15 bases apart. The germline V gene sets CDR1 to MGHRA and CDR2 to YSYEKL. Reading from cysteine to phenylalanine, the CDR3 counts 15 amino acids. The entry retains the CDR3 DNA only, 45 bases that are in frame from base 1. A note on this clonotype: Its target antigen remains unknown. There are no base qualities to consult, and no much larger clone falls within one base.

Results the study describes overall, beyond this receptor: It was suggested by the authors that each seasonal influenza vaccination may recruit only a limited number of new T cells.

The input for sequencing was PBMCs from blood, taken 14 days before vaccination. This receptor was taken from a man in his fifties or sixties who received an inactivated influenza vaccine. Donor details come from another sample of the same person, matched by shared clones. Recombination connected TRBV4-1 to TRBJ1-2, with no D gene named confidently. The nucleotides are TGCGCCAGCAGCCCCGACTGGAACGAGGACTATGGCTACACCTTC. Its amino acids are CASSPDWNEDYGYTF.